Listed here is a single T cell receptor beta chain. CDR1 and CDR2 from the germline V gene are SGDLS and YYNGEE. The length of the CDR3 is 16 residues. After removal of 0 bases from V and 4 bases from J, the junction contained 3 bases not matched to a gene. Per the authors' pipeline: By means of reference gene primer amplification, nucleated cell counts were estimated. The repertoire was sequenced with immunoSEQ multiplex PCR; TCRdb's copy has only in-frame clones and lacks some. Clonal size and the V and J genes are those of that table, whereas D and trimming came from the DNA. This table holds about 84,000 clones, about three quarters found once. The data were obtained in a study of blood T cell repertoires in COVID-19. Study information: COVID-19 samples collected from the United States, Italy and Spain covered acute and convalescent phases. Sources were T cells, B-cell-depleted T cells, or PBMCs; the material itself was cDNA or gDNA.

V is TRBV9 and J is TRBJ2-3, with TRBD2 matching over 12 bases. The sequence derives from a man in his fifties or sixties with active or convalescent COVID-19. Sequenced: peripheral blood. DNA of the CDR3: TGTGCCAGCAGCGTAGCCCGGACTAGCGGGGCAGATACGCAGTATTTT. This translates into CASSVARTSGADTQYF. The full variable domain, completed using reference TRBV9 and TRBJ2-3, is DSGVTQTPKHLITATGQRVTLRCSPRSGDLSVYWYQQSLDQGLQFLIQYYNGEERAKGNILERFSAQQFPDLHSELNLSSLELGDSALYFCASSVARTSGADTQYFGPGTRLTVL.